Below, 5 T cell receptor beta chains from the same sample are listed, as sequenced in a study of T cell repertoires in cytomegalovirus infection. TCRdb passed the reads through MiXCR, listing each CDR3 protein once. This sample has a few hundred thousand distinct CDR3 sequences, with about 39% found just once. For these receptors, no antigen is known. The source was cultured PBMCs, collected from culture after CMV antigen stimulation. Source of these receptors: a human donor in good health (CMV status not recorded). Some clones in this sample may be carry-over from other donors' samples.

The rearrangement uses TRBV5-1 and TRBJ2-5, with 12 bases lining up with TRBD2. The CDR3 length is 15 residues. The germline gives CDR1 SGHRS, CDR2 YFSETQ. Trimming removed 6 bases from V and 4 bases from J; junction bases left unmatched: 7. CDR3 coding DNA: TGCGCCAGCAAAGCTAGCGGGGGGGCATCAGAGACCCAGTACTTC. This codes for CASKASGGASETQYF.

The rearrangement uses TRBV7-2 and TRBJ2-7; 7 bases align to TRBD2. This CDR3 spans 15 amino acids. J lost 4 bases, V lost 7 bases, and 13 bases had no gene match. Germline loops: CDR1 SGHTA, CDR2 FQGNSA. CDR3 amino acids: CASTAVAGAPYEQYF. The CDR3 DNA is TGTGCCAGCACCGCGGTTGCGGGAGCTCCATACGAGCAGTACTTC.

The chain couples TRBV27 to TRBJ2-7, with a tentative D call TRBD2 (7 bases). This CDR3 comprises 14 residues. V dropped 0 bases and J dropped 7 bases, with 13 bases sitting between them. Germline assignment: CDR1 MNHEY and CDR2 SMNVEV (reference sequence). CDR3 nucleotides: TGTGCCAGCAGTTTATCGGGGGGGGCGAGGGAGCAGTACTTC. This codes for CASSLSGGAREQYF.

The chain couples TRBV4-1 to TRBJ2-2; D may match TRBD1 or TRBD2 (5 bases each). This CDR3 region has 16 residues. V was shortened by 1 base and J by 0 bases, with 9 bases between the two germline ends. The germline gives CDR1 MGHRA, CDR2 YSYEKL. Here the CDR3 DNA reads TGCGCCAGCAGCCAAGCCGGGACGACGAACACCGGGGAGCTGTTTTTT. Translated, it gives CASSQAGTTNTGELFF.

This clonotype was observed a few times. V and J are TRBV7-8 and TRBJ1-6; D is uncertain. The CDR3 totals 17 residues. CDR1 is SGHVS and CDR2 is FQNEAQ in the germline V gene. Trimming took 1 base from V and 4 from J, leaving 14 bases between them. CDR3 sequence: CASSLEARSTYNSPLHF. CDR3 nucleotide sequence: TGTGCCAGCAGCTTAGAGGCCAGAAGTACTTATAATTCACCCCTCCACTTT.